This T cell receptor beta chain is drawn from a study of blood T cell repertoires in COVID-19. Overall study context: Sites across the United States, Italy and Spain contributed samples from acute and convalescent COVID-19. T cells, B-cell-depleted T cells, or PBMCs supplied cDNA or gDNA.

Per the study methods: Amplification of reference gene primers was used by the study to estimate nucleated cell counts. TCRdb's table, derived via immunoSEQ multiplex PCR, lists solely in-frame clones and lacks some. D and trimming come from the DNA, and the V and J calls and clone size come from that table. The sample gives some 220,000 clones, 65% to 85% of which show up once; around 13% is in the top ten. Germline assignment: CDR1 SGHRS and CDR2 YFSETQ. The length of the CDR3 is 15 residues. Unmatched junction bases numbered 2, after V lost 0 bases and J lost 1 base. The TCR comes from a human donor in a cohort sampled during active COVID-19. The sequenced sample consisted of peripheral blood. The rearrangement uses TRBV5-1 and TRBJ2-3, with TRBD2 identical over 7 bases. CDR3 DNA sequence: TGCGCCAGCAGCTTGGTAAGCGGGGGCACAGATACGCAGTATTTT. The encoded protein is CASSLVSGGTDTQYF.